These 28 T cell receptor beta chains were sequenced from one sample in a study of cytotoxic CD8 clonotypes in ibrutinib-treated CLL. The data were produced by immunoSEQ multiplex PCR, yet TCRdb's version contains in-frame clones alone and is incomplete. The data show 110,000 or so clones, 55% to 75% seen once. This sample comprised PBMCs, obtained after 24 months of ibrutinib treatment. The source is a human donor with chronic lymphocytic leukemia.

This clone came up a few times. This rearrangement joins TRBV6-6 to TRBJ2-2; maybe TRBD1 (6 bases). Germline CDR1 reads MNHNY; CDR2 reads SVGAGI (reference sequence). V dropped 7 bases and J dropped 6 bases, with 15 bases sitting between them. The CDR3 runs to 14 residues. CDR3 protein: CASTLDRIPGELFF. CDR3 DNA: TGTGCCAGCACCTTAGACAGGATCCCCGGGGAGCTGTTTTTT.

The chain is built from TRBV4-3 and TRBJ2-7; D is unclear. The CDR3 loop spans 13 amino acids. Per germline, CDR1 LGHNA and CDR2 YSLEER. V shed 1 base and J shed 5 bases, with 9 bases lying between them. The CDR3 bases are TGCGCCAGCAGCCAAGGATTCACGGACGAGCAGTACTTC. Translated: CASSQGFTDEQYF.

Notes on this clone: Mismatch with germline at one junction end may stem from a read error. V usage is TRBV5-1 and J usage is TRBJ2-7; 9 bases match TRBD1. The germline V gene has CDR1 SGHRS and CDR2 YFSETQ. This CDR3 region has 16 residues. The CDR3 DNA follows: TGCGCCAGCAGCTACCAAACAGGGGGCTTAGTCTACGGGCAGTACTTC. Translation gives CASSYQTGGLVYGQYF.

The chain is built from TRBV30 and TRBJ2-7; weak D call: TRBD1 (6 bases). Trimming removed 1 base at V and 1 base at J, with 14 bases between. Germline V gives CDR1 GTSNPN, CDR2 SVGIG (reference sequence). The CDR3 covers 15 residues. CDR3 sequence: CAWSGGQGISYEQYF. CDR3 DNA sequence: TGTGCCTGGAGTGGGGGCCAGGGGATATCCTACGAGCAGTACTTC.

The genes are TRBV7-3 and TRBJ2-1; D is perhaps TRBD1 (5 bases). In germline, CDR1 is SGHTA, CDR2 FQGTGA. CDR3 size: 12 residues. V shed 0 bases and J shed 10 bases, with 7 bases lying between them. CDR3 in DNA: TGTGCCAGCAGCTTAACGAACAGGGAGCAGTTCTTC. Its translation is CASSLTNREQFF.

The rearrangement uses TRBV29-1 and TRBJ2-1; TRBD1 matches at 7 bases. Germline loops: CDR1 SQVTM, CDR2 ANQGSEA. CDR3 length equals 16 residues. Trimming took 6 bases from V and 1 from J; bases not matched to a gene: 12. The CDR3 spells CSVNPNRGSSYNEQFF. CDR3 coding DNA: TGCAGCGTCAACCCGAACAGGGGAAGTTCCTACAATGAGCAGTTCTTC.

In DNA, the CDR3 is TGTGCCAGCTCACCAGATATGACGGTACAAGAGACCCAGTACTTC. Protein sequence: CASSPDMTVQETQYF. V usage is TRBV18 and J usage is TRBJ2-5; D is ambiguous. V lost 2 bases and J 2 bases, leaving 12 bases between the germline ends. CDR3 length: 15 amino acids. CDR1 KGHSH and CDR2 LQKENI come from the germline V gene.

The chain uses TRBV21-1 and TRBJ1-4; the D call TRBD1 from the table was never checked on the DNA. TRBV21-1 has pseudogene status. This CDR3 is built from 17 residues. In DNA, the CDR3 is TGTGCCAGCAGCAAATCGGGGGACAGGGGTAATGGTGAAAAACTGTTTTTT. Translated, it gives CASSKSGDRGNGEKLFF.

This clone was seen only a few times. The V call is TRBV7-2, the J call TRBJ2-6; D perhaps matches TRBD1 (6 bases). Trimming pared 4 bases from V and 3 bases from J, leaving 19 bases between. The CDR3 runs to 18 residues. The germline V gene has CDR1 SGHTA and CDR2 FQGNSA. In nucleotides, the CDR3 is TGTGCCAGCAGCTCCCCCCTAGGACAGCCTAATGGGGCCAACGTCCTGACTTTC. It yields the protein CASSSPLGQPNGANVLTF.

This clone turned up a few times. The V and J genes are TRBV9 and TRBJ2-1, with 7 bases identical to TRBD1. Germline loops: CDR1 SGDLS, CDR2 YYNGEE. Trimming at V came to 4 bases and at J to 3 bases, leaving 7 bases not matched to a gene. The CDR3 runs 15 residues. The CDR3 nucleotides read TGTGCCAGCAGCACGGGGACAGCCGACTACAATGAGCAGTTCTTC. Amino acid sequence: CASSTGTADYNEQFF. Supplemented by reference TRBV9 and TRBJ2-1, the full variable domain reads DSGVTQTPKHLITATGQRVTLRCSPRSGDLSVYWYQQSLDQGLQFLIQYYNGEERAKGNILERFSAQQFPDLHSELNLSSLELGDSALYFCASSTGTADYNEQFFGPGTRLTVL.

This clone has only one observation. CDR3 nucleotides: TGCGCCAGCAGCCCCCGTCAGGGGCGAGAGACCCAGTACTTC. Its translation is CASSPRQGRETQYF. This sequence joins TRBV5-1 and TRBJ2-5; tentatively, D is TRBD1 (6 bases). The ends were cut back, 4 bases at V and 4 bases at J, with 14 bases in the middle. This CDR3 is 14 amino acids long. The V gene's germline CDR1 is SGHRS and CDR2 YFSETQ.

A single count supports this clone. The chain recombines TRBV13 with TRBJ1-1; the D is unclear. The CDR3 contains 15 residues. Germline values: CDR1 PRHDT, CDR2 FYEKMQ (reference sequence). V dropped 5 bases and J dropped 0 bases, with 13 bases sitting between them. Here the CDR3 reads CASSQFQPVNTEAFF. The CDR3, as DNA: TGTGCCAGCAGCCAGTTCCAGCCAGTGAACACTGAAGCTTTCTTT.

The rearrangement uses TRBV30 and TRBJ2-3; D might be TRBD2 (6 bases). CDR3 size: 14 residues. Germline values: CDR1 GTSNPN, CDR2 SVGIG (reference sequence). The V gene lost 2 bases and the J gene lost 1 base, with 10 bases spanning the gap. DNA for the CDR3: TGTGCCTGGAGTATAACGGGGGGCACAGATACGCAGTATTTT. Translating gives CAWSITGGTDTQYF.

The rearrangement uses TRBV30 and TRBJ2-2, with D uncertain. Trimming cost V 2 bases and J 4 bases, with 14 bases left between them. CDR3 length: 15 amino acids. The germline V gene has CDR1 GTSNPN and CDR2 SVGIG (reference sequence). Written as DNA, the CDR3 is TGTGCCTGGAGTTTCTTATCCGACCTCACCGGGGAGCTGTTTTTT. It encodes CAWSFLSDLTGELFF. The whole variable domain, filled in from reference TRBV30 and TRBJ2-2, reads SQTIHQWPATLVQPVGSPLSLECTVEGTSNPNLYWYRQAAGRGLQLLFYSVGIGQISSEVPQNLSASRPQDRQFILSSKKLLLSDSGFYLCAWSFLSDLTGELFFGEGSRLTVL.

This clone was found a few times. This chain's CDR3 is CASSPGAMNTEAFF. The CDR3 DNA sequence: TGTGCCAGCAGCCCGGGGGCCATGAACACTGAAGCTTTCTTT. V is TRBV14 and J is TRBJ1-1, with D maybe TRBD1 (6 bases). The germline V gene has CDR1 SGHDN and CDR2 FVKESK. This CDR3 contains 14 residues. Trimming took 4 bases from V and 0 from J, leaving 9 bases between them.

The V and J genes are TRBV5-4 and TRBJ1-2; D is uncertain. CDR3 length equals 15 residues. Per germline, CDR1 SGHNT and CDR2 YYREEE (reference sequence). The V end lost 5 bases, the J end lost 12 bases, and 26 bases lay between the germline ends. Written as DNA, the CDR3 is TGTGCCAGCAGTTCCGCCGGTAGTCTGGGCGTGTTGCACACCTTC. This translates into CASSSAGSLGVLHTF.

This chain joins TRBV19 and TRBJ2-2; 9 bases align to TRBD1. Germline trimming cut 5 bases from V and 4 bases from J; bases unmatched to any gene: 8. Germline V lookup: CDR1 LNHDA, CDR2 SQIVND (reference sequence). The CDR3 extends over 16 amino acids. CDR3 residues: CASSSRGGQGTGELFF. The CDR3 DNA reads TGTGCCAGTAGTTCCAGGGGGGGACAGGGCACCGGGGAGCTGTTTTTT. The entire variable domain, with the rest obtained from reference TRBV19 and TRBJ2-2, is as follows: DGGITQSPKYLFRKEGQNVTLSCEQNLNHDAMYWYRQDPGQGLRLIYYSQIVNDFQKGDIAEGYSVSREKKESFPLTVTSAQKNPTAFYLCASSSRGGQGTGELFFGEGSRLTVL.

This clone has a handful of counts. The V and J genes are TRBV4-1 and TRBJ2-7, with 7 positions matching TRBD1. The germline gives CDR1 MGHRA, CDR2 YSYEKL. This CDR3 comprises 15 residues. The J segment lost 3 bases and the V segment lost 4 bases, leaving 9 bases of the junction unmatched. CDR3 sequence: CASSPPGQRFYEQYF. DNA for the CDR3: TGCGCCAGCAGCCCCCCGGGACAGAGATTCTACGAGCAGTACTTC.

This chain links TRBV29-1 with TRBJ2-2; maybe TRBD2 (5 bases). Germline assignment: CDR1 SQVTM and CDR2 ANQGSEA. The V gene lost 7 bases and the J gene lost 4 bases, with 10 bases spanning the gap. There are 12 residues in the CDR3. CDR3 in DNA: TGCAGCGGCCGGACTCGCACCGGGGAGCTGTTTTTT. It specifies CSGRTRTGELFF.

This clone showed up just a few times. The rearrangement joins TRBV30 to TRBJ1-1, with D possibly TRBD1 on 6 matching bases. The ends were cut back, 4 bases at V and 1 base at J, with 10 bases in the middle. The CDR3 covers 13 residues. The germline CDR1 and CDR2 sequences are GTSNPN and SVGIG (reference sequence). In DNA, the CDR3 is TGTGCCTGGACAAGACAGGCGAACACTGAAGCTTTCTTT. This codes for CAWTRQANTEAFF.

J is TRBJ2-7 and V is TRBV9; 11 bases are shared with TRBD1. The CDR3 consists of 15 residues. Per the germline V gene, CDR1 is SGDLS and CDR2 is YYNGEE. Trimming removed 0 bases from V and 2 bases from J; junction bases left unmatched: 1. The CDR3 region is CASSVEGQGAYEQYF. The CDR3, as DNA: TGTGCCAGCAGCGTAGAGGGACAGGGGGCCTACGAGCAGTACTTC.

V is TRBV18 and J is TRBJ1-2, with D possibly TRBD1 on 6 matching bases. There are 13 residues in the CDR3. V gave up 3 bases and J gave up 6 bases, with 11 bases separating them. Germline V gene data show CDR1 as KGHSH and CDR2 as LQKENI. Written as DNA, the CDR3 is TGTGCCAGCTCACCTCAGGGGTCGGATGGCTACACCTTC. It translates to CASSPQGSDGYTF.

The chain joins TRBV16 to TRBJ1-6, with D unresolved. Germline-derived CDR1 and CDR2 are KGHSY and FQNENV. V shed 3 bases and J shed 0 bases, with 6 bases lying between them. The CDR3 runs to 15 residues. CDR3 nucleotides: TGTGCCAGCAGCCAGCAGAGCTCCTATAATTCACCCCTCCACTTT. Protein: CASSQQSSYNSPLHF.

V is TRBV5-8 and J is TRBJ1-4; 8 nucleotides match TRBD1. V lost 5 bases and J lost 8; bases outside the gene matches: 11. This CDR3 spans 15 amino acids. From germline, CDR1 is SGHTS and CDR2 YDEGEE. The DNA of the CDR3 is TGTGCCAGCAGAGCTACAGGGGGGAGTGGGGAAAAACTGTTTTTT. The encoded protein is CASRATGGSGEKLFF.

The chain links TRBV5-1 to TRBJ2-2; D is uncertain. V lost 2 bases and J lost 5, with 7 bases in between. The CDR3 spans 13 residues. Germline V CDR1 and CDR2: SGHRS, YFSETQ. This CDR3 reads CASSFLGTGELFF. The CDR3 DNA follows: TGCGCCAGCAGCTTTCTCGGGACCGGGGAGCTGTTTTTT.

V gene TRBV7-2 combines with J gene TRBJ2-4, with D tentatively TRBD2 (6 bases). V was pared by 3 bases and J by 4 bases, with 13 bases between. The CDR3 is 15 residues long. Germline values: CDR1 SGHTA, CDR2 FQGNSA. The CDR3 loop is CASSLEPGVKNIQYF. The CDR3 DNA follows: TGTGCCAGCAGCTTGGAGCCGGGGGTAAAAAACATTCAGTACTTC.

The chain carries TRBV15 and TRBJ2-7; tentative D call: TRBD1 (5 bases). The CDR3 runs 16 residues. V dropped 0 bases and J dropped 5 bases, with 17 bases sitting between them. Per the germline V gene, CDR1 is LNHNV and CDR2 is YYDKDF (reference sequence). The CDR3 here is CATSRDLDTAPNEQYF. The CDR3 bases are TGTGCCACCAGCAGAGATCTGGACACCGCACCGAACGAGCAGTACTTC.

In this sample, this clone turned up a few times. The chain carries TRBV18 and TRBJ1-1; tentative D call: TRBD1 (6 bases). CDR3 length equals 15 residues. Trimming took off 6 bases at V and 0 bases at J, with 14 bases between the two ends. Per the germline V gene, CDR1 is KGHSH and CDR2 is LQKENI. The CDR3 coding sequence is TGTGCCAGCTCCCCTGGGGGCAGACTGAACACTGAAGCTTTCTTT. Its translation: CASSPGGRLNTEAFF.